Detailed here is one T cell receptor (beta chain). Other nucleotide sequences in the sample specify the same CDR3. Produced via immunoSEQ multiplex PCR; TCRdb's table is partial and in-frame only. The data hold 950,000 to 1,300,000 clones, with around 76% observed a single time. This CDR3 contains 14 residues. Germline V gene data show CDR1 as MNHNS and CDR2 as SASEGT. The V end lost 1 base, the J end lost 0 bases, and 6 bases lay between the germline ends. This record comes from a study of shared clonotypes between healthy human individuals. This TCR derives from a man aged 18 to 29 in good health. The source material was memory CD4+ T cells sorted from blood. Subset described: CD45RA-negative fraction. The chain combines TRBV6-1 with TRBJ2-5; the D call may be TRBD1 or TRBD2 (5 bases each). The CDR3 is CASSEGGYQETQYF. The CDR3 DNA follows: TGTGCCAGCAGTGAAGGGGGGTACCAAGAGACCCAGTACTTC.